These 4 T cell receptor beta chains share one sample of origin, sequenced in a study of blood T cell repertoires in COVID-19. Generated by immunoSEQ multiplex PCR, the TCRdb table keeps only in-frame clones and is missing some. This sample has some 260,000 clones, with 70% to 90% found just once. The sequenced sample was peripheral blood. These receptors originate from a human donor in a cohort sampled during active COVID-19.

This sequence joins TRBV18 and TRBJ1-1, with 12 bases fitting TRBD1. Germline V gene lookup returns CDR1 KGHSH and CDR2 LQKENI. CDR3 length: 15 amino acids. V lost 6 bases and J lost 4; bases outside the gene matches: 6. This CDR3 reads CASSGTGGAGTEAFF. DNA for the CDR3: TGTGCCAGCTCCGGGACAGGGGGCGCGGGCACTGAAGCTTTCTTT.

The V gene is TRBV2, the J gene TRBJ2-7, with 11 bases aligning to TRBD1. The CDR3 is made up of 15 amino acids. Unmatched junction bases numbered 2, after V lost 1 base and J lost 3 bases. Germline V gene sequence: CDR1 SNHLY, CDR2 FYNNEI. In DNA, the CDR3 is TGTGCCAGCAGTGAAGTTGGGACAGGGGGCTACGAGCAGTACTTC. Encoded protein: CASSEVGTGGYEQYF.

The chain carries TRBV6-1 and TRBJ1-2; 7 nucleotides align to TRBD1. Looked up from germline, CDR1 is MNHNS and CDR2 is SASEGT. This CDR3 has 13 amino acids. The V and J ends lost 2 bases and 7 bases, in that order; junction bases with no gene match: 4. The CDR3 nucleotides read TGTGCCAGCAGTGAAATAGGGGGCGGTGGCTACACCTTC. It yields the protein CASSEIGGGGYTF.

The genes are TRBV13 and TRBJ2-7; D not certain. V lost 5 bases, J lost 3 bases, and 14 bases lay in between. Germline CDR1 reads PRHDT; CDR2 reads FYEKMQ (reference sequence). This CDR3 has 14 amino acids. The DNA of the CDR3 is TGTGCCAGCAGCAGAGGCAGTTTCCTCTACGAGCAGTACTTC. This codes for CASSRGSFLYEQYF.